These 12 T cell receptor beta chains were all obtained from the same sample, sequenced in a study of T-cell reconstitution after alpha-beta-depleted transplantation in children. Unique molecular identifiers were incorporated into the prepared TCRbeta library. TCRdb called the PCR reads again in MiXCR, with one record for every CDR3 protein. The sample records about 460,000 distinct CDR3 sequences, 10% to 13% being singletons. The sequences come from PBMCs, collected before TCRalphabeta/CD19-depleted stem cell transplant. These receptors were collected from a child aged 2-15 years with inherited bone marrow failure, due to receive a stem cell transplant.

The chain combines TRBV5-4 with TRBJ2-5, with D unresolved. The CDR3 is made up of 16 amino acids. V dropped 6 bases and J dropped 2 bases, with 20 bases sitting between them. CDR1 SGHNT and CDR2 YYREEE come from the germline V gene (reference sequence). CDR3 region: CASTYAGGRGQETQYF. Here the CDR3 DNA reads TGTGCCAGCACCTACGCCGGTGGCAGAGGACAAGAGACCCAGTACTTC.

The chain carries TRBV10-2 and TRBJ2-2, with 8 bases aligning to TRBD2. V lost 3 bases to trimming and J lost 4 bases; unmatched junction nucleotides: 4. This CDR3 comprises 15 residues. Germline-derived CDR1 and CDR2 are WSHSY and SAAADI. CDR3 region: CASSDWAGGTGELFF. The CDR3, as DNA: TGCGCCAGCAGTGACTGGGCGGGAGGCACCGGGGAGCTGTTTTTT.

Details on this clonotype: A read error may be the cause here, since a much bigger clone is one base away. The J gene is TRBJ2-5, the V gene TRBV5-1; D gene uncertain. The ends were cut back, 2 bases at V and 2 bases at J, with 10 bases in the middle. CDR3 size: 14 residues. CDR1 and CDR2 from the germline V gene are SGHRS and YFSETQ. The DNA for the CDR3 is TGCGCCAGCAGCTTCGGCAGCCGACAAGAGACCCAGTACTTC. Translating it yields CASSFGSRQETQYF.

Of note for this clonotype: Compared with germline, one end of the junction differs, possibly owing to a read error. The V call is TRBV7-7, the J call TRBJ2-1; 12 positions agree with TRBD2. CDR3 length equals 15 residues. Germline lookup yields CDR1 SSHAT and CDR2 FNYEAQ (reference sequence). The CDR3 here is CSSSLGLAGRVEQFF. The CDR3 coding sequence is TGTTCCAGCAGCTTAGGACTAGCGGGGAGAGTAGAGCAGTTCTTC.

In its sample, this clonotype was seen many times. The chain is built from TRBV5-1 and TRBJ2-4, with D unclear. Germline lookup yields CDR1 SGHRS and CDR2 YFSETQ. The CDR3 has 17 residues. Trimming removed 0 bases from V and 0 bases from J, with 13 bases in between. The CDR3 sequence: CASSLEGRFVAKNIQYF. CDR3 sequence (DNA): TGCGCCAGCAGCTTGGAGGGCAGATTCGTAGCCAAAAACATTCAGTACTTC.

The table lists this clonotype with a few counts. The V call is TRBV9, the J call TRBJ2-1; D perhaps matches TRBD2 (7 bases). The germline CDR1 and CDR2 sequences are SGDLS and YYNGEE. This CDR3 comprises 15 residues. V was trimmed by 2 bases and J by 7 bases, leaving 16 bases between them. This CDR3 is CASSVGGGGRNEQFF. For the CDR3, the DNA is TGTGCCAGCAGCGTGGGAGGGGGAGGAAGGAATGAGCAGTTCTTC.

This clonotype was seen a few times. The V and J genes are TRBV20-1 and TRBJ2-5, with D perhaps TRBD2 (6 bases). Germline CDR1 reads DFQATT; CDR2 reads SNEGSKA (reference sequence). The CDR3 length is 16 residues. V was clipped by 1 base and J by 2 bases, with 17 bases between them. The DNA of the CDR3 is TGCAGTGCTAGAGCCCATTCGTTTGCGGGGCAAGAGACCCAGTACTTC. Its protein product is CSARAHSFAGQETQYF.

The table lists this clonotype with many counts. V usage is TRBV12-3 or TRBV12-4 and J usage is TRBJ2-6; no firm D call. This CDR3 region has 15 residues. The germline V and J ends were trimmed by 10 bases and 0 bases, with 13 bases remaining between them. CDR3 sequence: CATRVQNSGANVLTF. CDR3 bases: TGTGCCACCAGAGTACAGAACTCTGGGGCCAACGTCCTGACTTTC.

This clonotype was seen at least ten times. This rearrangement joins TRBV29-1 to TRBJ2-1; 12 nucleotides align to TRBD2. The CDR3 is made up of 16 amino acids. The germline gives CDR1 SQVTM, CDR2 ANQGSEA. V trimming: 7 bases; J trimming: 4 bases; junction bases outside the gene matches: 11. The CDR3 loop is CSGTGTSGHAYNEQFF. For the CDR3, the DNA is TGCAGCGGGACGGGGACTAGCGGGCACGCATACAATGAGCAGTTCTTC.

The chain combines TRBV5-6 with TRBJ1-1, with D perhaps matching TRBD1 (5 bases). Germline CDR1 SGHDT, CDR2 YYEEEE. The CDR3 is made up of 15 amino acids. Between the trimmed V and J ends, which lost 2 bases and 4 bases, there was a span of 15 bases. This CDR3 reads CASSFGSGRTTEAFF. CDR3 DNA: TGTGCCAGCAGCTTCGGCTCGGGACGGACCACTGAAGCTTTCTTT. Full variable domain (remainder filled in from reference TRBV5-6 and TRBJ1-1): DAGVTQSPTHLIKTRGQQVTLRCSPKSGHDTVSWYQQALGQGPQFIFQYYEEEERQRGNFPDRFSGHQFPNYSSELNVNALLLGDSALYLCASSFGSGRTTEAFFGQGTRLTVV.

This clonotype has at least ten counts. V is TRBV28 and J is TRBJ1-2; D ambiguous. Germline loops: CDR1 MDHEN, CDR2 SYDVKM. This CDR3 is 12 amino acids long. Trimming stripped 2 bases from V and 7 bases from J, with 8 bases between. In DNA form, the CDR3 reads TGTGCCAGCAGTTTAGGAGGGAGTGGCTACACCTTC. Translation: CASSLGGSGYTF.

This clonotype appeared many times. The chain employs TRBV12-3 or TRBV12-4 and TRBJ1-5, with no clear D. The CDR3 is 13 amino acids. V lost 3 bases and J 3 bases, leaving 6 bases between the germline ends. CDR3 region: CASSFDNNQPQHF. The CDR3 DNA reads TGTGCCAGCAGTTTCGACAACAATCAGCCCCAGCATTTT.